This entry lists 28 T cell receptor beta chains sequenced from one sample in a study of post-analysis software for immune sequencing data. General study results and limits: Higher frequency in patients than in controls was seen for five TRBV segments, with TRBV5-6, TRBV5-1 and TRBV20-1 among them.

Antigen specificity for these receptors is unknown. Unique molecular identifiers featured in each of the TCR beta cDNA libraries. TCRdb reanalysed the PCR reads using MiXCR and keeps one entry per CDR3 protein. This table holds about 770,000 distinct CDR3 sequences, about half found once. Sequenced: blood. The receptor source for this set is a girl between 10 and 17 years old with multiple sclerosis.

This clonotype turned up a few times. The chain joins TRBV5-4 to TRBJ2-5, with D uncertain. The V end lost 1 base, the J end lost 8 bases, and 15 bases lay between the germline ends. Germline CDR1 and CDR2: SGHNT and YYREEE (reference sequence). CDR3 length equals 14 residues. CDR3 region: CASSLYVEFDTQYF. CDR3 DNA sequence: TGTGCCAGCAGCTTGTACGTAGAGTTTGATACCCAGTACTTC.

The genes are TRBV20-1 and TRBJ2-7; 12 bases are shared with TRBD2. The CDR3 is 16 residues long. With V trimmed by 6 bases and J by 7 bases, 16 bases remained unmatched. CDR1 and CDR2 from the germline V gene are DFQATT and SNEGSKA (reference sequence). CDR3 DNA sequence: TGCAGTGCCATGGCTAGCGGGAGGGCCATTCCGAGTGAGCAGTACTTC. This gives the protein CSAMASGRAIPSEQYF.

The V gene is TRBV13, the J gene TRBJ2-7; D is undetermined. Trimming shortened V by 0 bases and J by 3 bases, and 9 bases separated the two germline ends. The CDR3 is 14 residues long. Germline V gene lookup returns CDR1 PRHDT and CDR2 FYEKMQ (reference sequence). Here the CDR3 reads CASSLGLRIYEQYF. CDR3 in DNA: TGTGCCAGCAGCTTAGGCCTGAGGATCTACGAGCAGTACTTC.

The rearrangement joins TRBV20-1 to TRBJ2-7, with D possibly called TRBD1 or TRBD2 (6 bases each). Trimming took 1 base from V and 0 from J, leaving 7 bases between them. From germline, CDR1 is DFQATT and CDR2 SNEGSKA (reference sequence). This CDR3 is built from 13 residues. DNA of the CDR3: TGCAGTGCTAGAGCGGGGGCCTCCTACGAGCAGTACTTC. As protein: CSARAGASYEQYF.

The chain recombines TRBV29-1 with TRBJ2-7, with TRBD1 matching 7 bases. The CDR3 runs to 14 residues. CDR1 and CDR2 from the germline V gene are SQVTM and ANQGSEA. Trimming removed 4 bases from V and 0 bases from J; junction bases left unmatched: 6. The CDR3 sequence is CSVAPGQSSYEQYF. The CDR3 DNA sequence: TGCAGCGTTGCCCCGGGACAGAGCTCCTACGAGCAGTACTTC.

The V gene is TRBV11-2, the J gene TRBJ2-5; D may match TRBD1 or TRBD2 (5 bases each). V was cut by 6 bases and J by 2 bases, with 19 bases left in between. Germline lookup yields CDR1 SGHAT and CDR2 FQNNGV. The CDR3 covers 16 residues. Here the CDR3 reads CASRKPGTELQETQYF. The CDR3 DNA sequence: TGTGCCAGCAGGAAACCCGGGACGGAGCTGCAAGAGACCCAGTACTTC.

The rearrangement links TRBV28 to TRBJ2-4; D perhaps matches TRBD1 (6 bases). The ends were cut back, 4 bases at V and 0 bases at J, with 13 bases in the middle. The CDR3 covers 16 residues. Germline loops: CDR1 MDHEN, CDR2 SYDVKM. The CDR3 is CASSSDRKIAKNIQYF. The CDR3, as DNA: TGTGCCAGCAGTTCAGACAGGAAGATAGCCAAAAACATTCAGTACTTC.

The rearrangement joins TRBV3-1 to TRBJ2-1, with TRBD2 matching 13 bases. The germline CDR1 and CDR2 sequences are LGHDT and YNNKEL (reference sequence). The J segment lost 10 bases and the V segment lost 4 bases, leaving 7 bases of the junction unmatched. The CDR3 loop spans 15 amino acids. The CDR3 nucleotides read TGTGCCAGCAGCCGGGGACTAGCGGGATCAGGGGAGCAGTTCTTC. Translation: CASSRGLAGSGEQFF.

J is TRBJ1-2 and V is TRBV12-3 or TRBV12-4; 9 bases fit TRBD1. This CDR3 is 17 amino acids long. V lost 7 bases, J lost 4 bases, and 16 bases stayed unmatched. The CDR3, as DNA: TGTGCCAGCACCTTAAGGCCGGGGACAGGGCGGACCTATGGCTACACCTTC. It yields the protein CASTLRPGTGRTYGYTF.

The gene calls are TRBV5-6 and TRBJ2-7, with a possible D match to TRBD1 (5 bases). The CDR3 is made up of 14 amino acids. V was cut by 6 bases and J by 0 bases, with 13 bases left in between. Germline V gene sequence: CDR1 SGHDT, CDR2 YYEEEE. The CDR3 DNA is TGTGCCAGCACCTCTTCAGACAGCTCCTACGAGCAGTACTTC. Protein product: CASTSSDSSYEQYF.

In its sample, this clonotype was seen a few times. Here the CDR3 DNA reads TGTGCCAGCAGCGTATATGGACAGCAAGAGACCCAGTACTTC. Protein: CASSVYGQQETQYF. The genes are TRBV9 and TRBJ2-5; TRBD1 might be the D (6 bases). CDR1 is SGDLS and CDR2 is YYNGEE in the germline V gene. The CDR3 has 14 residues. The V and J ends lost 1 base and 2 bases respectively, with 9 bases between them. The full variable domain, its missing parts supplied by reference TRBV9 and TRBJ2-5, is DSGVTQTPKHLITATGQRVTLRCSPRSGDLSVYWYQQSLDQGLQFLIQYYNGEERAKGNILERFSAQQFPDLHSELNLSSLELGDSALYFCASSVYGQQETQYFGPGTRLLVL.

The V call is TRBV29-1, the J call TRBJ1-2; 8 bases are shared with TRBD1. CDR3 length equals 13 residues. Germline CDR1 SQVTM, CDR2 ANQGSEA. The V gene end was trimmed by 4 bases and the J gene end by 2 bases; junction bases not matched to a gene: 3. CDR3 sequence (DNA): TGCAGCGTTGCTACAGGGGGGAACTATGGCTACACCTTC. This codes for CSVATGGNYGYTF.

This clonotype was detected only a few times. The gene calls are TRBV28 and TRBJ1-2; no clear D. Trimming left V 7 bases short and J 4 bases short, with 10 bases between. Germline CDR1 is MDHEN and CDR2 is SYDVKM. This CDR3 spans 12 amino acids. The CDR3 loop is CASMVMSYGYTF. Written as DNA, the CDR3 is TGTGCCAGCATGGTGATGTCCTATGGCTACACCTTC.

The chain combines TRBV27 with TRBJ2-5, with 10 bases lining up with TRBD2. The CDR3 sequence is 16 residues long. Germline CDR1 and CDR2: MNHEY and SMNVEV (reference sequence). Trimming at V came to 4 bases and at J to 11 bases, leaving 16 bases not matched to a gene. The DNA for the CDR3 is TGTGCCAGCAGTTGGGGCCTAGCGGGAGTTTCGAGTGAGCAGTACTTC. Its translation: CASSWGLAGVSSEQYF.

This clonotype appeared a few times. The rearrangement joins TRBV5-1 to TRBJ2-3; a weak D match, TRBD2 (6 bases). Germline CDR1 is SGHRS and CDR2 is YFSETQ. This CDR3 has 15 residues. The V end lost 4 bases, the J end lost 1 base, and 13 bases lay between the germline ends. CDR3 DNA sequence: TGCGCCAGCAGCGGAGGGATGGGAGGCACAGATACGCAGTATTTT. It translates to CASSGGMGGTDTQYF.

V usage is TRBV20-1 and J usage is TRBJ2-7; 7 bases are shared with TRBD2. V lost 1 base to trimming and J lost 0 bases; unmatched junction nucleotides: 12. CDR3 size: 17 residues. The germline V gene has CDR1 DFQATT and CDR2 SNEGSKA (reference sequence). The CDR3 region has the DNA TGCAGTGCTAGAGTAGCGGGCGGGCCCAAGAGCTCCTACGAGCAGTACTTC. Residues: CSARVAGGPKSSYEQYF.

The rearrangement uses TRBV6-5 and TRBJ1-4; D may be TRBD1 (6 bases). The germline V gene encodes CDR1 MNHEY and CDR2 SVGAGI. This CDR3 region has 15 residues. Trimming cost V 5 bases and J 7 bases, with 17 bases left between them. CDR3 coding DNA: TGTGCCAGCAGTCAAGACAGGTTTGAGGGTGAAAAACTGTTTTTT. The encoded protein is CASSQDRFEGEKLFF.

This clonotype was picked up many times. The V call is TRBV29-1, the J call TRBJ2-7; D remains ambiguous. V was trimmed by 1 base and J by 4 bases, leaving 17 bases between them. The CDR3 loop spans 15 amino acids. CDR1 SQVTM and CDR2 ANQGSEA come from the germline V gene. In DNA, the CDR3 is TGCAGCGTTGAAGGCGACTCTACCCCCCCTTACGAGCAGTACTTC. This translates into CSVEGDSTPPYEQYF.

The chain links TRBV5-1 to TRBJ1-4; TRBD1 matches 7 bases. This CDR3 region has 15 residues. J gave up 1 base and V 4 bases, and 4 bases lay outside the gene matches. The germline CDR1 and CDR2 sequences are SGHRS and YFSETQ. The CDR3 loop is CASSTRQGTNEKLFF. Here the CDR3 DNA reads TGCGCCAGCAGCACTCGACAGGGAACTAATGAAAAACTGTTTTTT.

CDR3 DNA sequence: TGTGCCAGCAGCAAAGTGTCGGTGACAGGGTGCTACGAGCAGTACTTC. The encoded protein is CASSKVSVTGCYEQYF. The V call is TRBV21-1, the J call TRBJ2-7; TRBD1 was called by the table and not checked on the DNA. TRBV21-1 is termed a pseudogene. This CDR3 contains 16 residues.

This clonotype has only a few counts. The CDR3 nucleotides are TGTGCCAGCAGCCGAGGGACTAGCGGGAGAGTGACGCAGTATTTT. This gives the protein CASSRGTSGRVTQYF. V usage is TRBV7-9 and J usage is TRBJ2-3; TRBD2 matches at 14 bases. After removal of 5 bases from V and 9 bases from J, the junction contained 7 bases not matched to a gene. CDR3 length: 15 residues. CDR1 SEHNR and CDR2 FQNEAQ come from the germline V gene (reference sequence).

The chain joins TRBV7-2 to TRBJ2-7; D unresolved. Per the germline V gene, CDR1 is SGHTA and CDR2 is FQGNSA. Deletions cut 6 bases from V and 0 bases from J, with 3 bases between. This CDR3 has 11 amino acids. The CDR3, as DNA: TGTGCCAGCAGGATCTCCTACGAGCAGTACTTC. This translates into CASRISYEQYF.

V gene TRBV27 combines with J gene TRBJ2-7, with 7 positions matching TRBD2. V lost 6 bases and J lost 2; bases outside the gene matches: 4. From germline, CDR1 is MNHEY and CDR2 SMNVEV (reference sequence). This CDR3 is built from 13 residues. CDR3 DNA: TGTGCCAGCAGAAAGCGGGGCCCCTACGAGCAGTACTTC. Translation: CASRKRGPYEQYF.

The chain carries TRBV20-1 and TRBJ2-5; 14 bases align to TRBD2. This CDR3 spans 15 amino acids. Germline trimming cut 4 bases from V and 4 bases from J; bases unmatched to any gene: 5. Germline V gene lookup returns CDR1 DFQATT and CDR2 SNEGSKA (reference sequence). The CDR3 protein is CSANGLAGGGETQYF. CDR3 DNA sequence: TGCAGTGCTAATGGACTAGCGGGAGGTGGAGAGACCCAGTACTTC.

This clonotype occurred a few times. The J gene is TRBJ2-3, the V gene TRBV7-9; tentatively, D is TRBD1 or TRBD2 (5 bases each). From germline, CDR1 is SEHNR and CDR2 FQNEAQ (reference sequence). This CDR3 is built from 15 residues. The V gene lost 5 bases and the J gene lost 3 bases, with 15 bases spanning the gap. The CDR3 sequence: CASSLGEWETDTQYF. CDR3 nucleotides: TGTGCCAGCAGCCTGGGGGAGTGGGAAACAGATACGCAGTATTTT.

The J gene is TRBJ2-3, the V gene TRBV20-1; TRBD1 matches at 9 bases. Trimming took 5 bases from V and 6 from J; bases not matched to a gene: 15. CDR1 and CDR2 from the germline V gene are DFQATT and SNEGSKA (reference sequence). This CDR3 is built from 16 residues. The CDR3 DNA reads as TGCAGTGCTCCGGGCTTCTGGGGACAGGGAGGTGATACGCAGTATTTT. Its protein is CSAPGFWGQGGDTQYF.

The V gene is TRBV20-1, the J gene TRBJ2-3; 9 bases agree with TRBD2. The CDR3 covers 16 residues. J lost 6 bases, V lost 6 bases, and 16 bases had no gene match. Germline values: CDR1 DFQATT, CDR2 SNEGSKA (reference sequence). CDR3 residues: CSAPPRASGTDDTQYF. Written as DNA, the CDR3 is TGCAGTGCACCACCCCGGGCTAGCGGGACAGATGATACGCAGTATTTT.

V gene TRBV7-9 combines with J gene TRBJ1-2; 7 bases map to TRBD1. With V trimmed by 6 bases and J by 8 bases, 15 bases remained unmatched. From germline, CDR1 is SEHNR and CDR2 FQNEAQ (reference sequence). CDR3 length equals 15 residues. CDR3 loop: CASSPQGDSTGGYTF. The DNA for the CDR3 is TGTGCCAGCAGTCCTCAGGGGGACAGTACTGGGGGCTACACCTTC. Drawing the rest from reference TRBV7-9 and TRBJ1-2, the complete variable domain is DTGVSQNPRHKITKRGQNVTFRCDPISEHNRLYWYRQTLGQGPEFLTYFQNEAQLEKSRLLSDRFSAERPKGSFSTLEIQRTEQGDSAMYLCASSPQGDSTGGYTFGSGTRLTVV.